This T cell receptor (beta chain) was identified in a study of blood T cell repertoires in COVID-19. V trimming: 4 bases; J trimming: 9 bases; junction bases outside the gene matches: 8. The V gene's germline CDR1 is SGHNT and CDR2 YENEEA. CDR3 length: 15 amino acids. Only in-frame clones appear in the TCRdb table, and some are missing; sequencing was by immunoSEQ multiplex PCR. Counted here are 59,000 or so clones, over 80% occurring once; the ten biggest clones make up over 4.5%. The source is a human donor in a cohort sampled during active COVID-19. What was sequenced was peripheral blood. The chain combines TRBV11-3 with TRBJ2-1; 11 bases match TRBD1. The DNA of the CDR3 is TGTGCCAGCAGCTCCGGGACAGGGGGTGGGGGTGAGCAGTTCTTC. This translates into CASSSGTGGGGEQFF.